These T cell receptor beta chains were read from a single sample in a study of control samples from healthy donors and cancer patients. TCRdb's table, derived via immunoSEQ multiplex PCR, lists solely in-frame clones and lacks some. The sample yields about 40,000 clones, more than 85% seen once. The sample taken for sequencing was blood. The receptors stem from a woman aged 50 to 65 in good health. The CDR3 runs from the conserved cysteine through the conserved F or W. The D gene is left open where the match is weak. Some rows have no size entry. The others give once, few or many, or a class for an expanded clone.

v_call	d_call	j_call	clone_size	cdr3_aa	cdr3_nt
TRBV18	-	TRBJ1-5	-	CASSPQEGNQPQHF	TGTGCCAGCTCACCCCAGGAGGGCAATCAGCCCCAGCATTTT
TRBV29-1	TRBD1	TRBJ1-2	-	CSVGTGGSYGYTF	TGCAGCGTAGGGACAGGGGGCAGCTATGGCTACACCTTC
TRBV4-3	TRBD1	TRBJ1-5	-	CASSQNRGYDQPQHF	TGCGCCAGCAGCCAGAACAGGGGCTACGACCAGCCCCAGCATTTT
TRBV2	TRBD2	TRBJ2-7	-	CASIWTRDYNEQYF	TGTGCCAGCATTTGGACTAGGGATTACAACGAGCAGTACTTC
TRBV6-6	-	TRBJ2-5	once	CASTGSKETQYF	TGTGCCAGCACCGGGTCAAAAGAGACCCAGTACTTC
TRBV6-6	-	TRBJ1-5	-	CASSYGGGNNQPQHF	TGTGCCAGCAGTTACGGGGGAGGCAACAATCAGCCCCAGCATTTT
TRBV4-1	-	TRBJ2-7	-	CASSRNREPYEQYF	TGCGCCAGCAGCCGGAACCGGGAACCCTACGAGCAGTACTTC
TRBV6-2/TRBV6-3	-	TRBJ1-1	-	CASSYDVGALNTEAFF	TGTGCCAGCAGTTACGACGTGGGGGCCCTTAACACTGAAGCTTTCTTT
TRBV18	TRBD2	TRBJ2-5	-	CASSPGIAGDSQYF	TGTGCCAGCTCCCCCGGGATAGCGGGGGATTCCCAGTACTTC
TRBV30	-	TRBJ2-3	-	CARRTQGGTDTQYF	TGTGCCCGAAGAACACAAGGTGGTACAGATACGCAGTATTTT
TRBV7-9	TRBD1	TRBJ1-2	-	CASSHRDRENYGYTF	TGTGCCAGCAGCCACCGGGACAGGGAGAACTATGGCTACACCTTC
TRBV4-3	-	TRBJ2-5	-	CASSSMGMSQETQYF	TGCGCCAGCAGCTCGATGGGGATGAGCCAAGAGACCCAGTACTTC
TRBV7-6	-	TRBJ2-6	-	CASSLTETGANVLTF	TGTGCCAGCAGCTTAACGGAAACTGGGGCCAACGTCCTGACTTTC
TRBV6-5	TRBD1	TRBJ1-3	-	CASSRTGLYGNTIYF	TGTGCCAGCAGCAGGACAGGGCTTTATGGAAACACCATATATTTT
TRBV19	-	TRBJ2-7	-	CASSIRRNQRLIEQYF	TGTGCCAGTAGTATACGCAGAAACCAACGTTTAATTGAGCAGTACTTC
TRBV5-1	-	TRBJ2-7	-	CASSPGQTISYEQYF	TGCGCCAGTTCCCCCGGACAGACGATATCCTACGAGCAGTACTTC
TRBV7-9	-	TRBJ2-1	few	CASSLNEGPVNEQFF	TGTGCCAGCAGCTTAAATGAGGGCCCAGTAAATGAGCAGTTCTTC
TRBV5-6	-	TRBJ1-1	-	CASSLGSVSGRLNTEAFF	TGTGCCAGCAGCTTGGGTTCGGTTTCTGGCCGACTTAACACTGAAGCTTTCTTT
TRBV28	-	TRBJ1-5	-	CASSQSPINFNQPQHF	TGTGCCAGCAGTCAGTCCCCGATAAACTTCAATCAGCCCCAGCATTTT
TRBV7-9	-	TRBJ1-5	few	CASSLGEYQPQHF	TGTGCCAGCAGCTTGGGGGAGTATCAGCCCCAGCATTTT
TRBV30	-	TRBJ2-1	-	CAWANPSESFYNEQFF	TGTGCCTGGGCTAACCCCTCGGAATCTTTCTACAATGAGCAGTTCTTC
TRBV6-5	-	TRBJ1-2	once	CASSQDRLYGYTF	TGTGCCAGCAGCCAAGACAGACTCTATGGCTACACCTTC
TRBV7-9	-	TRBJ1-4	-	CASSWVGATNEKLFF	TGTGCCAGCAGCTGGGTCGGGGCAACTAATGAAAAACTGTTTTTT
TRBV12-3/TRBV12-4	-	TRBJ2-3	-	CASSWGATDTQYF	TGTGCCAGCAGTTGGGGGGCAACAGATACGCAGTATTTT
TRBV3-1/TRBV3-2	-	TRBJ1-3	few	CASSQDLGNTIYF	TGTGCCAGCAGCCAAGATCTAGGAAACACCATATATTTT
TRBV5-5	TRBD1	TRBJ1-2	-	CASSLRPGGNGYTF	TGTGCCAGCAGCTTACGCCCAGGGGGCAATGGCTACACCTTC
TRBV27	-	TRBJ1-1	-	CASSPRFMNTEAFF	TGTGCCAGCAGCCCCCGTTTTATGAACACTGAAGCTTTCTTT
TRBV5-4	-	TRBJ1-3	-	CASSLAGGGGGNTIYF	TGTGCCAGCAGCTTGGCCGGGGGGGGAGGTGGAAACACCATATATTTT
TRBV6-4	-	TRBJ1-6	-	CATQGPLHF	TGTGCCACCCAGGGACCCCTCCACTTT
TRBV29-1	TRBD1	TRBJ1-2	-	CSVEDWGQTNAGYTF	TGCAGCGTTGAAGATTGGGGACAGACAAACGCTGGCTACACCTTC
TRBV10-3	-	TRBJ2-6	-	CAITPSGANVLTF	TGTGCCATCACGCCCTCTGGGGCCAACGTCCTGACTTTC
TRBV5-6	-	TRBJ1-2	once	CASSFFQQANYGYTF	TGTGCCAGCAGCTTTTTTCAGCAAGCTAACTATGGCTACACCTTC
TRBV11-3	TRBD1	TRBJ2-1	-	CASSLRQGSHNEQFF	TGTGCCAGCAGCTTAAGACAGGGGAGTCACAATGAGCAGTTCTTC
TRBV6-6	-	TRBJ1-2	-	CASSPGGGGGYTF	TGTGCCAGCAGTCCCGGGGGTGGGGGCGGCTACACCTTC
TRBV9	TRBD1	TRBJ1-1	-	CASSRGSGQKSEAFF	TGTGCCAGCAGCCGGGGATCGGGACAGAAAAGTGAAGCTTTCTTT
TRBV5-8	TRBD1	TRBJ2-4	-	CATNLWASSTGVGNIQYF	TGTGCCACCAACCTGTGGGCGTCCTCGACAGGGGTAGGAAACATTCAGTACTTC
TRBV9	TRBD2	TRBJ2-3	-	CASSVSSGGAVDTQYF	TGTGCCAGCAGCGTTAGTAGCGGGGGGGCTGTAGATACGCAGTATTTT
TRBV4-3	-	TRBJ1-1	-	CASSQEYGHPNTEAFF	TGCGCCAGCAGCCAAGAGTATGGACACCCGAACACTGAAGCTTTCTTT
TRBV27	-	TRBJ1-1	-	CASSLQAGRTEAFF	TGTGCCAGCAGTTTACAGGCAGGACGCACTGAAGCTTTCTTT
TRBV5-5	-	TRBJ1-5	-	CASSLVGGSNQPQHF	TGTGCCAGCAGCTTGGTCGGGGGGTCCAATCAGCCCCAGCATTTT